These 30 T cell receptor beta chains share one sample of origin, sequenced in a study of PD-1 blockade in classical Hodgkin lymphoma. The protocol was immunoSEQ multiplex PCR, while the TCRdb copy is restricted to in-frame clones and leaves out a portion. This table holds more than 55,000 clones, 85% to 90% found once. Every patient relapsed after autologous stem cell transplantation, and brentuximab vedotin exposure varied. Here the sequenced sample was peripheral blood mononuclear cells (PBMCs), taken before the second cycle of nivolumab. The origin of the receptors is a human donor with classical Hodgkin lymphoma.

The genes are TRBV6-5 and TRBJ1-2; D not resolved. The length of the CDR3 is 15 residues. The ends were cut back, 0 bases at V and 6 bases at J, with 14 bases in the middle. CDR1 and CDR2 (germline): MNHEY, SVGAGI. CDR3 bases: TGTGCCAGCAGTTACTCGGACCTACGAAGGAATGGCTACACCTTC. Its protein product is CASSYSDLRRNGYTF.

The chain joins TRBV12-5 to TRBJ2-3; D is possibly TRBD1 or TRBD2 (5 bases each). Between the trimmed V and J ends, which lost 9 bases and 4 bases, there was a span of 14 bases. Germline V lookup: CDR1 LGHNT, CDR2 FRNRAP. The CDR3 spans 13 residues. Written as DNA, the CDR3 is TGTGCTAGCCGAGGGGCTGGTGCAGATACGCAGTATTTT. Protein: CASRGAGADTQYF.

This clone was observed a single time. The rearrangement links TRBV28 to TRBJ1-5; D call uncertain. CDR1 MDHEN and CDR2 SYDVKM come from the germline V gene. The V end lost 4 bases, the J end lost 7 bases, and 2 bases lay between the germline ends. The CDR3 runs 10 residues. This CDR3 is CASSSQPQHF. The DNA of the CDR3 is TGTGCCAGCAGTTCCCAGCCCCAGCATTTT.

The chain links TRBV28 to TRBJ1-1; maybe TRBD1 (5 bases). V was shortened by 6 bases and J by 5 bases, with 19 bases between the two germline ends. Germline V gene data show CDR1 as MDHEN and CDR2 as SYDVKM. CDR3 length equals 15 residues. CDR3 loop: CASSPRTSFRTEAFF. CDR3 bases: TGTGCCAGCAGCCCTAGGACATCCTTCAGGACTGAAGCTTTCTTT.

V gene TRBV5-4 combines with J gene TRBJ1-2, with 7 nucleotides matching TRBD1. The CDR3 covers 13 residues. J was trimmed by 4 bases and V by 0 bases; bases with no gene match: 0. Germline V lookup: CDR1 SGHNT, CDR2 YYREEE (reference sequence). CDR3 loop: CASSLAGGYGYTF. CDR3 DNA sequence: TGTGCCAGCAGCTTGGCAGGGGGCTATGGCTACACCTTC.

The chain employs TRBV6-5 and TRBJ1-1; 7 bases map to TRBD1. V shed 5 bases, J shed 5 bases, and the junction held 8 bases outside the gene matches. The CDR3 has 14 amino acids. CDR1 is MNHEY, CDR2 SVGAGI, per germline. The CDR3 DNA reads TGTGCCAGCAGTGCCCGAGACAGGGTTACTGAAGCTTTCTTT. Its protein product is CASSARDRVTEAFF.

The rearrangement joins TRBV11-2 to TRBJ1-3, with 7 bases matching TRBD1. Losses at the gene ends were 7 bases for V and 3 bases for J; bases not matched to a gene: 9. Per germline, CDR1 SGHAT and CDR2 FQNNGV. This CDR3 comprises 15 residues. CDR3: CASNTDRVRGNTIYF. In nucleotides, the CDR3 is TGTGCCAGCAACACCGACAGGGTCCGTGGAAACACCATATATTTT.

J is TRBJ2-7 and V is TRBV6-5; 7 nucleotides agree with TRBD1. The CDR3 runs to 14 residues. The V gene end was trimmed by 0 bases and the J gene end by 2 bases; junction bases not matched to a gene: 1. Germline CDR1 MNHEY, CDR2 SVGAGI. The CDR3 nucleotides read TGTGCCAGCAGTTACTCGGGACAGACCTACGAGCAGTACTTC. It encodes CASSYSGQTYEQYF.

The chain recombines TRBV27 with TRBJ1-5; no definite D call. Per germline, CDR1 MNHEY and CDR2 SMNVEV (reference sequence). The CDR3 has 15 residues. The V gene lost 6 bases and the J gene lost 4 bases, with 16 bases spanning the gap. The CDR3 bases are TGTGCCAGCAGGCCCCTCGGAGGCGCGAATCAGCCCCAGCATTTT. It specifies CASRPLGGANQPQHF.

This chain links TRBV5-1 with TRBJ1-4; no clear D gene. Germline assignment: CDR1 SGHRS and CDR2 YFSETQ. V was shortened by 4 bases and J by 5 bases, with 9 bases between the two germline ends. This CDR3 is 13 amino acids long. The CDR3 loop is CASSIPGNEKLFF. The CDR3 coding sequence is TGCGCCAGCAGCATTCCTGGCAATGAAAAACTGTTTTTT.

The chain links TRBV5-1 to TRBJ1-4, with D possibly being TRBD1 (6 bases). The CDR3 sequence is 17 residues long. From germline, CDR1 is SGHRS and CDR2 YFSETQ. V gave up 1 base and J gave up 3 bases, with 16 bases separating them. CDR3 sequence (DNA): TGCGCCAGCAGCTTGAGGCACCCTAGGACAGCTAATGAAAAACTGTTTTTT. It codes for CASSLRHPRTANEKLFF.

The chain joins TRBV5-1 to TRBJ2-5; D is possibly TRBD2 (6 bases). Germline CDR1 SGHRS, CDR2 YFSETQ. Deletions cut 0 bases from V and 5 bases from J, with 14 bases between. This CDR3 spans 15 amino acids. The CDR3 protein is CASSLGSGGDETQYF. CDR3 coding DNA: TGCGCCAGCAGCTTGGGGTCGGGCGGGGATGAGACCCAGTACTTC.

The rearrangement links TRBV10-1 to TRBJ2-7, with unresolved D. From germline, CDR1 is WNHNN and CDR2 SYGVQD (reference sequence). Trimming left V 6 bases short and J 7 bases short, with 13 bases between. The CDR3 totals 12 residues. The CDR3: CASSPGTVEQYF. In DNA, the CDR3 is TGCGCCAGCAGCCCCGGAACCGTGGAGCAGTACTTC.

The V gene is TRBV6-5, the J gene TRBJ1-6; 9 nucleotides line up with TRBD1. Trimming at V came to 2 bases and at J to 7 bases, leaving 6 bases not matched to a gene. Germline V gene sequence: CDR1 MNHEY, CDR2 SVGAGI. The CDR3 consists of 16 residues. The CDR3 region has the DNA TGTGCCAGCAGTTACCCCATGGGACAGGGAAATTCACCCCTCCACTTT. Translating gives CASSYPMGQGNSPLHF.

V and J are TRBV6-1 and TRBJ2-7; no clear D. Deletions cut 8 bases from V and 3 bases from J, with 14 bases between. CDR1 is MNHNS, CDR2 SASEGT, per germline. The length of the CDR3 is 13 residues. CDR3 region: CASGRQDDYEQYF. CDR3 nucleotide sequence: TGTGCCAGCGGACGGCAGGACGACTACGAGCAGTACTTC.

This chain joins TRBV6-1 and TRBJ2-2; D unclear. The V gene's germline CDR1 is MNHNS and CDR2 SASEGT. Trimming left V 5 bases short and J 4 bases short, with 8 bases between. The CDR3 has 13 residues. CDR3 nucleotides: TGTGCCAGCAGTCTTAAGGTCACCGGGGAGCTGTTTTTT. Translated: CASSLKVTGELFF.

The V and J genes are TRBV25-1 and TRBJ2-3; D unclear. Trimming left V 4 bases short and J 8 bases short, with 13 bases between. CDR3 length: 13 amino acids. Germline lookup yields CDR1 MGHDK and CDR2 SYGVNS. For the CDR3, the DNA is TGTGCCAGCAGTGGCCAGAGGCTGATTACGCAGTATTTT. Encoded protein: CASSGQRLITQYF.

This sequence joins TRBV5-5 and TRBJ2-7, with 7 bases aligning to TRBD1. CDR3 size: 16 residues. Trimming cost V 3 bases and J 2 bases; bases outside gene matches: 11. Germline CDR1 and CDR2: SGHKS and YYEKEE (reference sequence). Here the CDR3 reads CASSSRPTGTTYEQYF. The CDR3 DNA reads TGTGCCAGCAGCTCCCGCCCGACAGGGACGACCTACGAGCAGTACTTC. Complete variable domain (other parts from reference TRBV5-5 and TRBJ2-7): DAGVTQSPTHLIKTRGQQVTLRCSPISGHKSVSWYQQVLGQGPQFIFQYYEKEERGRGNFPDRFSARQFPNYSSELNVNALLLGDSALYLCASSSRPTGTTYEQYFGPGTRLTVT.

The J gene is TRBJ2-5, the V gene TRBV28; TRBD1 might be the D (6 bases). Germline V gives CDR1 MDHEN, CDR2 SYDVKM. Trimming left V 2 bases short and J 4 bases short, with 8 bases between. The CDR3 extends over 13 amino acids. The CDR3 reads CASSLQGGETQYF. The CDR3 DNA reads TGTGCCAGCAGTTTACAAGGGGGAGAGACCCAGTACTTC.

The gene calls are TRBV27 and TRBJ1-3; D is unresolved. V was pared by 2 bases and J by 4 bases, with 6 bases between. The CDR3 sequence is 13 residues long. Germline lookup yields CDR1 MNHEY and CDR2 SMNVEV (reference sequence). In DNA form, the CDR3 reads TGTGCCAGCAGTTTAATAGGGGGAAACACCATATATTTT. Protein: CASSLIGGNTIYF.

The V gene is TRBV28, the J gene TRBJ2-7, with D perhaps TRBD2 (5 bases). CDR3 length: 13 amino acids. Germline CDR1 and CDR2: MDHEN and SYDVKM. The V end lost 6 bases, the J end lost 5 bases, and 14 bases lay between the germline ends. CDR3 coding DNA: TGTGCCAGCAGGCCGGGGTCTTCGAACGAGCAGTACTTC. It yields the protein CASRPGSSNEQYF.

The chain recombines TRBV4-2 with TRBJ2-7; unclear D gene. The germline V and J ends were trimmed by 0 bases and 2 bases, with 8 bases remaining between them. Germline lookup yields CDR1 LGHNA and CDR2 YNFKEQ. The CDR3 length is 14 residues. The CDR3 sequence is CASSQDAVPYEQYF. The CDR3 DNA is TGTGCCAGCAGCCAAGACGCGGTGCCCTACGAGCAGTACTTC.

The chain is built from TRBV30 and TRBJ2-1; tentatively, D is TRBD1 or TRBD2 (5 bases each). The CDR3 has 16 residues. The V end lost 2 bases, the J end lost 6 bases, and 20 bases lay between the germline ends. Germline lookup yields CDR1 GTSNPN and CDR2 SVGIG (reference sequence). CDR3 DNA sequence: TGTGCCTGGAGTCCTGCCGGGACCCCGATTGGCAATGAGCAGTTCTTC. Residues: CAWSPAGTPIGNEQFF.

The rearrangement joins TRBV7-6 to TRBJ1-2, with D tentatively TRBD1 (6 bases). The germline gives CDR1 SGHVS, CDR2 FNYEAQ. The CDR3 has 16 amino acids. Trimming cost V 1 base and J 6 bases, with 18 bases left between them. The CDR3 here is CASSLVGGSRADGYTF. As DNA, the CDR3 is TGTGCCAGCAGCTTAGTGGGGGGCTCAAGGGCGGATGGCTACACCTTC.

J is TRBJ2-3 and V is TRBV7-9; tentative D call: TRBD2 (7 bases). The CDR3 is 14 amino acids. The ends were cut back, 7 bases at V and 2 bases at J, with 13 bases in the middle. In germline, CDR1 is SEHNR, CDR2 FQNEAQ (reference sequence). The CDR3 protein is CASTSGGNTDTQYF. The DNA of the CDR3 is TGTGCCAGCACCTCGGGGGGCAACACAGATACGCAGTATTTT. The entire variable domain, with the rest obtained from reference TRBV7-9 and TRBJ2-3, is as follows: DTGVSQNPRHKITKRGQNVTFRCDPISEHNRLYWYRQTLGQGPEFLTYFQNEAQLEKSRLLSDRFSAERPKGSFSTLEIQRTEQGDSAMYLCASTSGGNTDTQYFGPGTRLTVL.

The V and J genes are TRBV6-1 and TRBJ2-7, with 7 bases matching TRBD1. This CDR3 region has 13 residues. The V gene end was trimmed by 6 bases and the J gene end by 3 bases; junction bases not matched to a gene: 5. The V gene's germline CDR1 is MNHNS and CDR2 SASEGT. The CDR3 nucleotides read TGTGCCAGCAGCCCGGGACAGTACTACGAGCAGTACTTC. Protein: CASSPGQYYEQYF.

This chain links TRBV5-1 with TRBJ2-5, with 8 bases lining up with TRBD1. Germline V CDR1 and CDR2: SGHRS, YFSETQ. This CDR3 contains 16 residues. The junction had 10 bases not matched to a gene; V was cut back by 0 bases and J by 6 bases. The CDR3 loop is CASSLELDRARKTQYF. The CDR3 DNA reads as TGCGCCAGCAGCTTGGAGCTGGACAGGGCGAGGAAGACCCAGTACTTC.

The gene calls are TRBV7-2 and TRBJ1-2; D is ambiguous. Trimming took 1 base from V and 3 from J, leaving 12 bases between them. Per the germline V gene, CDR1 is SGHTA and CDR2 is FQGNSA. This CDR3 comprises 15 residues. CDR3 DNA: TGTGCCAGCAGCTTAGTTCAACCGACCTACTATGGCTACACCTTC. Amino acids: CASSLVQPTYYGYTF.

This chain uses TRBV5-1 with TRBJ2-3; D not certain. Germline V gene data show CDR1 as SGHRS and CDR2 as YFSETQ. Trimming took 3 bases from V and 4 from J, leaving 15 bases between them. The CDR3 length is 15 residues. The CDR3 region has the DNA TGCGCCAGCAGCTCAGAAGGGTCTTCGGCAGATACGCAGTATTTT. This codes for CASSSEGSSADTQYF.

This clone was seen a single time. The V and J genes are TRBV27 and TRBJ2-7; either TRBD1 or TRBD2 may fit D (5 bases each). V was shortened by 2 bases and J by 3 bases, with 17 bases between the two germline ends. CDR3 length: 16 amino acids. Looked up from germline, CDR1 is MNHEY and CDR2 is SMNVEV (reference sequence). CDR3 amino acids: CASSLSVGDGFYEQYF. DNA for the CDR3: TGTGCCAGCAGTTTAAGCGTCGGGGACGGATTCTACGAGCAGTACTTC.